This T cell receptor (beta chain) was captured by sequencing in a study of Ad26.COV2.S vaccination and SARS-CoV-2 variants. Turning to the study itself: The Ad26.COV2.S arm of the COV1001 trial was where the donor was placed. Whole-study results and caveats: People who got the vaccine had more spike-specific TCR breadth than people who got placebo.

Germline CDR1 SGHNT, CDR2 YENEEA. Losses at the gene ends were 1 base for V and 2 bases for J; bases not matched to a gene: 5. The CDR3 totals 15 residues. Data came from immunoSEQ multiplex PCR; TCRdb stores just in-frame clones and leaves some out. The sample lists about 400,000 clones, 75% to 90% occurring once. Treatment given: about 20 received Ad26.COV2.S at low or high dose, single or two shots; about 5 received placebo; per-sample allocation not given. Vaccine and placebo recipients were sampled on day 63 after the first injection. In Boston, the donor was an adult between 18-55 years of age. About this clone itself: Its antigen is currently unknown.

The sample here was peripheral blood, taken in a trial of Ad26.COV2.S vaccine versus placebo. The TCR was taken from a person aged 18 to 65 who received the Ad26.COV2.S COVID-19 vaccine or a placebo. The genes are TRBV11-3 and TRBJ2-7; 7 nucleotides match TRBD2. The CDR3 bases are TGTGCCAGCAGCTTAGGGCTAGCGGCAACCTACGAGCAGTACTTC. Translated, it gives CASSLGLAATYEQYF. The whole variable domain, remainder taken from reference TRBV11-3 and TRBJ2-7, is EAGVVQSPRYKIIEKKQPVAFWCNPISGHNTLYWYLQNLGQGPELLIRYENEEAVDDSQLPKDRFSAERLKGVDSTLKIQPAELGDSAVYLCASSLGLAATYEQYFGPGTRLTVT.